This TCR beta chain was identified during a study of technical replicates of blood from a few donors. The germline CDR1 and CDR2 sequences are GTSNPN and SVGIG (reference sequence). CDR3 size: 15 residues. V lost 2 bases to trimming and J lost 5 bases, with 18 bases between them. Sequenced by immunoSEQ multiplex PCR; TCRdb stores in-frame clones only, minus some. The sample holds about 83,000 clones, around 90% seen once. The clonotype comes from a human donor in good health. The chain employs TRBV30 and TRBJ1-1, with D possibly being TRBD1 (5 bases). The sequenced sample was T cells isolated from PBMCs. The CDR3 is CAWSLRDFFVTEAFF. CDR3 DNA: TGTGCCTGGAGTCTCCGGGACTTTTTCGTAACTGAAGCTTTCTTT.